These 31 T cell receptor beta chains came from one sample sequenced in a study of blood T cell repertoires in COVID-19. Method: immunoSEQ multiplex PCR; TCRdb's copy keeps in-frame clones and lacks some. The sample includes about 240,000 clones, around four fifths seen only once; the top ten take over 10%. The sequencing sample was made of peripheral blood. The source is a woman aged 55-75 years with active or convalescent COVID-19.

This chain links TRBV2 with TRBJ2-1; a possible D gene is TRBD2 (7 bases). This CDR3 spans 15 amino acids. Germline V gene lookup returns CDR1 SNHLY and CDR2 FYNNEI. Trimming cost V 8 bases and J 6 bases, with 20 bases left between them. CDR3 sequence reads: CASCGRGGRGNEQFF. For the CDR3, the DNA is TGTGCCAGCTGCGGAAGGGGGGGCCGGGGCAATGAGCAGTTCTTC. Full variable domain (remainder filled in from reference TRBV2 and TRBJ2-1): EPEVTQTPSHQVTQMGQEVILRCVPISNHLYFYWYRQILGQKVEFLVSFYNNEISEKSEIFDDQFSVERPDGSNFTLKIRSTKLEDSAMYFCASCGRGGRGNEQFFGPGTRLTVL.

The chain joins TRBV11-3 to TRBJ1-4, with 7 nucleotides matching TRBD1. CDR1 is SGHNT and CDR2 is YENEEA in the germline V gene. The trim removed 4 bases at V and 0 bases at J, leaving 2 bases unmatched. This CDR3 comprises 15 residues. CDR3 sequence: CASSSGTATNEKLFF. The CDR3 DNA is TGTGCCAGCAGCTCCGGGACAGCAACTAATGAAAAACTGTTTTTT.

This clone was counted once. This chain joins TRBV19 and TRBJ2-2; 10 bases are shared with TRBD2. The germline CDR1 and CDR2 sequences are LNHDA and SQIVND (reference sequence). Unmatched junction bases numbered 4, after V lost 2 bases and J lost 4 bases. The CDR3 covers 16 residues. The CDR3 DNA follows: TGTGCCAGTAGTATAAGGACTAGCGGAGGCACCGGGGAGCTGTTTTTT. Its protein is CASSIRTSGGTGELFF.

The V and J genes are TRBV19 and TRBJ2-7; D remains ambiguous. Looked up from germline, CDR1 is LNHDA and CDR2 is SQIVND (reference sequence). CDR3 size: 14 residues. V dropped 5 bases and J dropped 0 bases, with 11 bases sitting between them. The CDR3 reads CASSLVPGSYEQYF. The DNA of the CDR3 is TGTGCCAGTAGTCTCGTCCCAGGCTCCTACGAGCAGTACTTC.

The DNA for the CDR3 is TGTGCCAGCAGTGACAGGCAGGGGGCTTATGGCTACACCTTC. Its protein is CASSDRQGAYGYTF. The chain is built from TRBV2 and TRBJ1-2; TRBD1 agrees at 8 bases. CDR3 size: 14 residues. Germline V CDR1 and CDR2: SNHLY, FYNNEI. The V gene end was trimmed by 3 bases and the J gene end by 5 bases; junction bases not matched to a gene: 5.

The CDR3 region has the DNA TGCGCCAGCAGCTTAACGGGACTTCAAGAGACCCAGTACTTC. Amino acid sequence: CASSLTGLQETQYF. This sequence joins TRBV5-1 and TRBJ2-5; tentative D call: TRBD2 (6 bases). V lost 2 bases, J lost 2 bases, and 10 bases lay in between. The CDR3 extends over 14 amino acids. Germline V gene sequence: CDR1 SGHRS, CDR2 YFSETQ.

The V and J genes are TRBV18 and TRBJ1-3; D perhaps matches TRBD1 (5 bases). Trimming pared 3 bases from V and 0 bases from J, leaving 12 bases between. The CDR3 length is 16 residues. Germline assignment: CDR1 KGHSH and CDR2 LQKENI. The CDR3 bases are TGTGCCAGCTCACCTCTGCAGGGCCCCTCTGGAAACACCATATATTTT. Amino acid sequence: CASSPLQGPSGNTIYF.

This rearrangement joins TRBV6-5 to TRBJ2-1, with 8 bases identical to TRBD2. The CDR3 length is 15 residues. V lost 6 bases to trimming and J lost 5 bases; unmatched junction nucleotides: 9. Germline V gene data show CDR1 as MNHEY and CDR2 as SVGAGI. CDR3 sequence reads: CASRPGGALNNEQFF. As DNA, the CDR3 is TGTGCCAGCAGACCCGGGGGGGCCCTCAACAATGAGCAGTTCTTC.

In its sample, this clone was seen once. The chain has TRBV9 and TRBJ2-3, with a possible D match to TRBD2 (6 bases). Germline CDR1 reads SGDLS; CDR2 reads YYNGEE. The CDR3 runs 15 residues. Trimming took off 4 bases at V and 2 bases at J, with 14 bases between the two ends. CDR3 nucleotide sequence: TGTGCCAGCAGCTTAACAGCGGGCTCCACAGATACGCAGTATTTT. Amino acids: CASSLTAGSTDTQYF.

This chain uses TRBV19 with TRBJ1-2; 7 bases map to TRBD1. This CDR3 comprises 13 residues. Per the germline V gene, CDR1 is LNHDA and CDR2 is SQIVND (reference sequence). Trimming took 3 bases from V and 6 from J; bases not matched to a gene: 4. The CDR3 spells CASSIGRGDGYTF. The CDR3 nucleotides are TGTGCCAGTAGTATCGGCAGGGGGGATGGCTACACCTTC. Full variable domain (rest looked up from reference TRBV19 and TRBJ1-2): DGGITQSPKYLFRKEGQNVTLSCEQNLNHDAMYWYRQDPGQGLRLIYYSQIVNDFQKGDIAEGYSVSREKKESFPLTVTSAQKNPTAFYLCASSIGRGDGYTFGSGTRLTVV.

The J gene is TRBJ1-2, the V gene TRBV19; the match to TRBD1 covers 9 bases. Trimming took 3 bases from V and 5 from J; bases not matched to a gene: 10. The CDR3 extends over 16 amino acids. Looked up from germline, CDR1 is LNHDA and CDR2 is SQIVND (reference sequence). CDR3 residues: CASSIGVGQGYYGYTF. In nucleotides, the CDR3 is TGTGCCAGTAGTATTGGAGTGGGACAGGGTTATTATGGCTACACCTTC.

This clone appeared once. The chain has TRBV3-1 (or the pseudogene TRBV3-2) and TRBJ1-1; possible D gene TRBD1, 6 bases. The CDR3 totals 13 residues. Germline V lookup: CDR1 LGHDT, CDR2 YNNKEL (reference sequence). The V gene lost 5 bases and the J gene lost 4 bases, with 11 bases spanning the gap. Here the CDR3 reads CASSEDSSTEAFF. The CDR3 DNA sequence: TGTGCCAGCAGCGAGGACAGTAGCACTGAAGCTTTCTTT.

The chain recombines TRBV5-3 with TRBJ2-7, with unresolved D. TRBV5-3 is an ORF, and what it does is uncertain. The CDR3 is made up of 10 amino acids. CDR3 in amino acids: CARSCSNRQV. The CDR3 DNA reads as TGTGCCAGAAGCTGCTCAAACCGCCAGGTC.

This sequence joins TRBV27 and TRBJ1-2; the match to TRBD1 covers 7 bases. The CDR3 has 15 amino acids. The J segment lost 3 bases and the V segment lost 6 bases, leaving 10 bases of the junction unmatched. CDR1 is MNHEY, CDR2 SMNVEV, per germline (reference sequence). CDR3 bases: TGTGCCAGCAGGGCGACAGGGAGGCCAGACTATGGCTACACCTTC. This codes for CASRATGRPDYGYTF.

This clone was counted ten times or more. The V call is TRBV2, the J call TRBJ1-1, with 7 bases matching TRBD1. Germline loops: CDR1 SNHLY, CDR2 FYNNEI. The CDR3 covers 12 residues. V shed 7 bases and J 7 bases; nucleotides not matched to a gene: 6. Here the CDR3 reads CASTQNRGEAFF. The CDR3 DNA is TGTGCCAGCACCCAAAACAGGGGTGAAGCTTTCTTT.

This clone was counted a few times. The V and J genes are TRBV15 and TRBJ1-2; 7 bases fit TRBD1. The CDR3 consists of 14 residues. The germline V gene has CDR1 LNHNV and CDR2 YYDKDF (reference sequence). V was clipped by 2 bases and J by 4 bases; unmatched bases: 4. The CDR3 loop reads CATSRPDRIYGYTF. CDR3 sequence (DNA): TGTGCCACCAGCAGACCGGACAGGATCTATGGCTACACCTTC.

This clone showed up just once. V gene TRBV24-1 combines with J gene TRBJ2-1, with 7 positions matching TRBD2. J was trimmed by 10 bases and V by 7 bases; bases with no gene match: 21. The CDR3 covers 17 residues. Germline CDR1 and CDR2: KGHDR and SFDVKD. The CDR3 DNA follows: TGTGCCACCAGGCGGGCAGGGAGGGTAGCTAGGGTAGTGGAGCAGTTCTTC. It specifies CATRRAGRVARVVEQFF.

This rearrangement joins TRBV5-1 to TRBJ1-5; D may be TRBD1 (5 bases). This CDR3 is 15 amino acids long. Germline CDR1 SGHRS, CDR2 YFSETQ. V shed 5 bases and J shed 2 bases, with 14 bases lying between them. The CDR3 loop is CASRLGASGNQPQHF. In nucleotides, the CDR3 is TGCGCCAGCAGATTAGGGGCAAGTGGCAATCAGCCCCAGCATTTT.

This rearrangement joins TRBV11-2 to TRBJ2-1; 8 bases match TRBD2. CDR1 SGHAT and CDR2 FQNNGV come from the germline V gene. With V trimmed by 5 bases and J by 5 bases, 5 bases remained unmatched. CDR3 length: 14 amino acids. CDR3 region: CASSRLALNNEQFF. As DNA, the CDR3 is TGTGCCAGCAGCCGACTAGCGCTTAACAATGAGCAGTTCTTC.

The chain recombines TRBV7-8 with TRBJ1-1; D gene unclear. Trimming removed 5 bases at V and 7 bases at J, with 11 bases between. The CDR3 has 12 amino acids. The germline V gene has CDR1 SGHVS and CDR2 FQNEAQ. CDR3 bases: TGTGCCAGCAGCGCCCGCATTAGTGAAGCTTTCTTT. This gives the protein CASSARISEAFF.

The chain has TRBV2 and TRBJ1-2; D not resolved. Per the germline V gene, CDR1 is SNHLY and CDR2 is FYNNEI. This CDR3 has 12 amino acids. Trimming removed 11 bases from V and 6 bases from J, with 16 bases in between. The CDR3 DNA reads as TGTGCCGGCGATCGGGGTGTGCATGGCTACACCTTC. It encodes CAGDRGVHGYTF.

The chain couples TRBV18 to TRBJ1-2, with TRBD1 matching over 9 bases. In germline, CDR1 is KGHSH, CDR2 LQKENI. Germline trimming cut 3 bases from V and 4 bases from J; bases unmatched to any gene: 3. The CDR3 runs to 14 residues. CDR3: CASSPGTGTYGYTF. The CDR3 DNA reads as TGTGCCAGCTCACCCGGGACAGGGACCTATGGCTACACCTTC. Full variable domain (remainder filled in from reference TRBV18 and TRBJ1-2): NAGVMQNPRHLVRRRGQEARLRCSPMKGHSHVYWYRQLPEEGLKFMVYLQKENIIDESGMPKERFSAEFPKEGPSILRIQQVVRGDSAAYFCASSPGTGTYGYTFGSGTRLTVV.

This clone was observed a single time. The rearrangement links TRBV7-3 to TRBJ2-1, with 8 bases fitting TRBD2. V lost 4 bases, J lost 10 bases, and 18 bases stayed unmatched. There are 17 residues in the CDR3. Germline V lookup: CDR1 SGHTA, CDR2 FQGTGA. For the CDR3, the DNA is TGTGCCAGCAGCTCCCCCGATGGGCTAGCGGGTTCGCGGGAGCAGTTCTTC. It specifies CASSSPDGLAGSREQFF. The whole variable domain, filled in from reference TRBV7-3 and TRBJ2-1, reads GAGVSQTPSNKVTEKGKYVELRCDPISGHTALYWYRQSLGQGPEFLIYFQGTGAADDSGLPNDRFFAVRPEGSVSTLKIQRTERGDSAVYLCASSSPDGLAGSREQFFGPGTRLTVL.

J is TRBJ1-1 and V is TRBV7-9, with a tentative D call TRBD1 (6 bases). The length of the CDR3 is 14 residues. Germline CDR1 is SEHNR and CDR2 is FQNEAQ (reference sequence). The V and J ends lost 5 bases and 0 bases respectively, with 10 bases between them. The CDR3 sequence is CASSAYRVNTEAFF. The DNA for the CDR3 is TGTGCCAGCAGCGCCTACAGGGTGAACACTGAAGCTTTCTTT. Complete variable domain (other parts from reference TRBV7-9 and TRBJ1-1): DTGVSQNPRHKITKRGQNVTFRCDPISEHNRLYWYRQTLGQGPEFLTYFQNEAQLEKSRLLSDRFSAERPKGSFSTLEIQRTEQGDSAMYLCASSAYRVNTEAFFGQGTRLTVV.

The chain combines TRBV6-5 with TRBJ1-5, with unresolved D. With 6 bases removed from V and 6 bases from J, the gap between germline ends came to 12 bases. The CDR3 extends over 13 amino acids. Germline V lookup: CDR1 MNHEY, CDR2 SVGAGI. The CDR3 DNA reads TGTGCCAGCAGCCCGGGATTTGGTCAGCCCCAGCATTTT. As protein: CASSPGFGQPQHF.

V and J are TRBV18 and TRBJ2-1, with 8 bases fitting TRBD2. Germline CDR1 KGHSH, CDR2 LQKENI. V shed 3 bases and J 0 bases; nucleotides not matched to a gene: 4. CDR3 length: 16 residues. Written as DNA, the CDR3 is TGTGCCAGCTCACCGGGCGGGGGGTCCTCCTACAATGAGCAGTTCTTC. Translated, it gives CASSPGGGSSYNEQFF.

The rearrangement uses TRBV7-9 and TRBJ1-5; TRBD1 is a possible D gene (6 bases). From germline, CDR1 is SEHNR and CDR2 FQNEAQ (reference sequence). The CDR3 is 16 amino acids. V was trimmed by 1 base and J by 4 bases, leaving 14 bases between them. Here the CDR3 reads CASSLGGQGLNQPQHF. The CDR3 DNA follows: TGTGCCAGCAGCTTAGGGGGGCAGGGACTAAATCAGCCCCAGCATTTT.

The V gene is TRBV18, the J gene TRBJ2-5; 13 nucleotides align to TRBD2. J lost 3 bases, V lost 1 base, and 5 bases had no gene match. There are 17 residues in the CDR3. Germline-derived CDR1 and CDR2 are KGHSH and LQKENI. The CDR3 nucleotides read TGTGCCAGCTCACCACGACTAGCGGGGGGACCCAAAGAGACCCAGTACTTC. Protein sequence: CASSPRLAGGPKETQYF.

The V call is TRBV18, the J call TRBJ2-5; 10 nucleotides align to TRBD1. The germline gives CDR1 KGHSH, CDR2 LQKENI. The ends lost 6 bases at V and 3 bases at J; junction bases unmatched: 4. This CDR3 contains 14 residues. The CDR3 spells CASSLGTGEETQYF. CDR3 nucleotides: TGTGCCAGCTCCCTAGGGACAGGGGAAGAGACCCAGTACTTC.

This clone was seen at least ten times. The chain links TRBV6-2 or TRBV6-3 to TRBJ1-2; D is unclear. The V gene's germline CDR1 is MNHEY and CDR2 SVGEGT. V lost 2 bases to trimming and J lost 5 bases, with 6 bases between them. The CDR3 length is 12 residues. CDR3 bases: TGTGCCAGCAGTTACGGCCCATATGGCTACACCTTC. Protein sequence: CASSYGPYGYTF.

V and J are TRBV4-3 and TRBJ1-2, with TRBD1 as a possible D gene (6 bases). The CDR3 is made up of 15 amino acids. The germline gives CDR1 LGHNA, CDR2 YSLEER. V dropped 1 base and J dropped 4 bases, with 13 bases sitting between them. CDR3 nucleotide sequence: TGCGCCAGCAGCCAAGCCATACAGGGTGGCTATGGCTACACCTTC. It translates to CASSQAIQGGYGYTF.